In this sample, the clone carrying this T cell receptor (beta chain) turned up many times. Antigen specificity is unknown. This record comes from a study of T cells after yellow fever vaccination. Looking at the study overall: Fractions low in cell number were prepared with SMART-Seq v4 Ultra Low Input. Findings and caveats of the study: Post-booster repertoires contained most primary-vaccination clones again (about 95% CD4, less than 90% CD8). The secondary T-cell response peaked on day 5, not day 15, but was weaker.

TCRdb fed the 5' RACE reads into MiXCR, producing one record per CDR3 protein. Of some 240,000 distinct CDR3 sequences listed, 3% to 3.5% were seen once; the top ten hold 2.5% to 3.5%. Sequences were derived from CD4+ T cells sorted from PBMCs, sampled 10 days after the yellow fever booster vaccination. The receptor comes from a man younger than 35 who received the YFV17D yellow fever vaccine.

CDR3 sequence reads: CASIRGRQETQYF. In nucleotides, the CDR3 is TGTGCCAGCATTCGGGGACGGCAAGAGACCCAGTACTTC. V usage is TRBV6-2 or TRBV6-3 and J usage is TRBJ2-5; D may correspond to TRBD1 or TRBD2 (5 bases each). The germline gives CDR1 MNHEY, CDR2 SVGEGT. V gave up 7 bases and J gave up 2 bases, with 11 bases separating them. CDR3 length equals 13 residues.